These 24 T cell receptor beta chains share one sample of origin, sequenced in a study of T cell clonality in common variable immunodeficiency. The table came from immunoSEQ multiplex PCR; TCRdb's copy has only in-frame clones and leaves some out. This repertoire holds tens of thousands of clones, and none appear only once. Input material: peripheral blood mononuclear cells. Receptors were obtained from a person between 18 and 70 years old in good health.

This clone has ten or more counts. The observed sequence ends 3 residues before the CDR3 terminus, with the missing tail filled in from the germline J gene. The gene calls are TRBV7-2 and TRBJ1-5; TRBD1 might be the D (6 bases). CDR1 and CDR2 from the germline V gene are SGHTA and FQGNSA. V gave up 2 bases and J gave up 2 bases, with 7 bases separating them. This CDR3 region has 14 residues. This chain's CDR3 is CASSLRTGNQPQHF. The covered CDR3 bases are TGTGCCAGCAGCTTAAGGACAGGCAATCAGCCC. Together with reference TRBV7-2 and TRBJ1-5, the CDR3 gives the full variable domain: GAGVSQSPSNKVTEKGKDVELRCDPISGHTALYWYRQSLGQGLEFLIYFQGNSAPDKSGLPSDRFSAERTGGSVSTLTIQRTQQEDSAVYLCASSLRTGNQPQHFGDGTRLSIL.

This clone was detected many times. The CDR3 end is not reached by the read, which stops 3 residues before it; the germline J gene fills it in. The gene calls are TRBV19 and TRBJ2-1; the match to TRBD2 covers 8 bases. The CDR3 is 15 residues long. The V gene's germline CDR1 is LNHDA and CDR2 SQIVND (reference sequence). V was clipped by 6 bases and J by 4 bases; unmatched bases: 8. The part of the CDR3 DNA that was read is TGTGCCAGTAGGCTGGCGGGAGGTCCTTACAATGAG. As protein: CASRLAGGPYNE. The CDR3 in full is CASRLAGGPYNEQFF.

This clone was seen repeatedly, ten times or more. The read halts 3 residues ahead of the CDR3 end, with the missing end drawn from the germline J gene. The genes are TRBV12-3 or TRBV12-4 and TRBJ2-7, with 10 bases that match TRBD2. This CDR3 is built from 15 residues. Trimming at V came to 6 bases and at J to 4 bases, leaving 9 bases not matched to a gene. The CDR3 DNA, read in part, is TGTGCCAGCAGCCAACGGACTAGCGGAACTTACGAG. Its translation is CASSQRTSGTYE. The whole CDR3 protein reads CASSQRTSGTYEQYF.

This clone occurred many times. The read terminates 3 residues ahead of where the CDR3 ends, so the germline J gene completes it. This sequence joins TRBV18 and TRBJ2-1; 10 nucleotides match TRBD1. The CDR3 is made up of 14 amino acids. The germline CDR1 and CDR2 sequences are KGHSH and LQKENI. V shed 6 bases, J shed 3 bases, and the junction held 2 bases outside the gene matches. The chain's CDR3 is CASSRDRGYNEQFF. The DNA read from the CDR3 is TGTGCCAGCTCTCGGGACAGGGGCTACAATGAG.

This clone was found many times. The covered CDR3 bases are TGTGCCAGCAGCCGGGACTTCTCGTGGGATGAG. It translates to CASSRDFSWDE. The whole CDR3 protein is CASSRDFSWDEQFF. V and J are TRBV7-9 and TRBJ2-1, with a weak D call TRBD2 (6 bases). With the read ending 3 residues before the CDR3 end, the germline J gene is used to fill in that end. The V end lost 5 bases, the J end lost 8 bases, and 16 bases lay between the germline ends. This CDR3 contains 14 residues. From germline, CDR1 is SEHNR and CDR2 FQNEAQ (reference sequence).

This clone was picked up many times. The CDR3 end is not reached by the read, which stops 3 residues before it; the germline J gene fills it in. V is TRBV10-1 and J is TRBJ1-2; D is possibly TRBD1 (5 bases). This CDR3 contains 13 residues. CDR1 is WNHNN, CDR2 SYGVQD, per germline (reference sequence). Trimming took 5 bases from V and 4 from J, leaving 11 bases between them. CDR3 DNA (partial): TGCGCCAGCAGTCCGGACACGTCCTATGGC. Its translation: CASSPDTSYG. The entire CDR3 sequence reads CASSPDTSYGYTF.

Notes on this clone: The CDR3 extends 3 residues past the end of the read, so its final part is completed from the germline J gene. This sequence joins TRBV18 and TRBJ2-7; maybe TRBD1 (5 bases). Germline CDR1 and CDR2: KGHSH and LQKENI. The CDR3 has 14 amino acids. V lost 2 bases to trimming and J lost 4 bases, with 12 bases between them. CDR3: CASSPEAGFYEQYF. The sequenced part of the CDR3 DNA is TGTGCCAGCTCACCAGAGGCAGGGTTTTACGAG. Full variable domain (remainder filled in from reference TRBV18 and TRBJ2-7): NAGVMQNPRHLVRRRGQEARLRCSPMKGHSHVYWYRQLPEEGLKFMVYLQKENIIDESGMPKERFSAEFPKEGPSILRIQQVVRGDSAAYFCASSPEAGFYEQYFGPGTRLTVT.

This clone came up many times. The read gets to within 3 residues of the CDR3 end, and the germline J gene fills in the rest. The V and J genes are TRBV6-1 and TRBJ1-2, with 9 bases aligning to TRBD1. V was clipped by 3 bases and J by 6 bases; unmatched bases: 8. CDR3 size: 15 residues. CDR1 and CDR2 from the germline V gene are MNHNS and SASEGT. CDR3 protein: CASSEGRDRDHGYTF. Partial CDR3 DNA: TGTGCCAGCAGTGAGGGCCGGGACAGGGATCATGGC.

This clone was detected many times. The read terminates 3 residues before the CDR3 end, so the remaining end is supplied by the germline J gene. V and J are TRBV10-3 and TRBJ2-1; D is perhaps TRBD1 (5 bases). The germline V and J ends were trimmed by 5 bases and 1 base, with 15 bases remaining between them. This CDR3 contains 16 residues. Germline CDR1 and CDR2: ENHRY and SYGVKD. CDR3: CAISRLTVGSYNEQFF. CDR3 bases read: TGTGCCATCAGTAGGTTGACAGTGGGTTCCTACAATGAG.

This clone was observed many times. The read halts 3 residues ahead of the CDR3 end, with the missing end drawn from the germline J gene. The chain links TRBV30 to TRBJ1-4, with D uncertain. CDR1 is GTSNPN, CDR2 SVGIG, per germline (reference sequence). The CDR3 covers 10 residues. CDR3 sequence: CAWRKRELFF. The sequenced CDR3 bases are TGTGCCTGGAGGAAGCGGGAA.

This clone was recorded at least ten times. Sequencing ends 3 residues short of the CDR3 end; the germline J gene provides the rest. The rearrangement links TRBV7-8 to TRBJ1-4, with TRBD1 as a possible D gene (6 bases). The V end lost 5 bases, the J end lost 7 bases, and 17 bases lay between the germline ends. Germline V lookup: CDR1 SGHVS, CDR2 FQNEAQ. The CDR3 has 15 amino acids. The CDR3 sequence: CASSPGGRLSEKLFF. The DNA read from the CDR3 is TGTGCCAGCAGCCCTGGGGGCCGGTTGAGTGAAAAA.

This clone was counted many times. From the germline J gene comes the end of the CDR3, since the read stops 3 residues before it. This chain uses TRBV20-1 with TRBJ2-1, with TRBD2 matching 7 bases. Germline V CDR1 and CDR2: DFQATT, SNEGSKA (reference sequence). V dropped 2 bases and J dropped 2; count of bases not matched to a gene: 9. This CDR3 contains 16 residues. The sequenced part of the CDR3 DNA is TGCAGTGCTAGACCCCCCCTAGCGGTTACCTACAATGAG. This sequence encodes CSARPPLAVTYNE. The entire CDR3 is CSARPPLAVTYNEQFF.

This clone was seen repeatedly, ten times or more. The sequenced fragment ends 3 residues before the CDR3 boundary, so the rest is inferred from the germline J gene. This chain connects TRBV5-1 to TRBJ2-3; D gene unclear. Trimming removed 0 bases at V and 0 bases at J, with 8 bases between. The CDR3 has 15 residues. Germline CDR1 is SGHRS and CDR2 is YFSETQ. The CDR3 loop is CASSLASRSTDTQYF. CDR3 DNA, as far as it was read: TGCGCCAGCAGCTTGGCGAGTAGAAGCACAGATACG.

This clone was observed many times. The read ends 3 residues before the CDR3 terminus; that terminus is restored from the germline J gene. V gene TRBV7-3 combines with J gene TRBJ2-5; the match to TRBD2 covers 8 bases. Germline V gene lookup returns CDR1 SGHTA and CDR2 FQGTGA. The CDR3 is 15 amino acids. V was pared by 5 bases and J by 2 bases, with 7 bases of the junction left unmatched. The covered CDR3 bases are TGTGCCAGCAGCGAGGGCGGGGGGCCGCAAGAGACC. Its protein is CASSEGGGPQET. The full CDR3 reads CASSEGGGPQETQYF.

Of note for this clone: The CDR3 end is not reached by the read, which stops 3 residues before it; the germline J gene fills it in. V is TRBV11-2 and J is TRBJ2-5, with 10 bases matching TRBD2. CDR3 length equals 15 residues. V shed 5 bases, J shed 4 bases, and the junction held 7 bases outside the gene matches. Germline V gene data show CDR1 as SGHAT and CDR2 as FQNNGV. The CDR3 bases that were read are TGTGCCAGCAGCCTAGGAGCGGGAGGGCGAGAGACC. It encodes CASSLGAGGRET. In full, the CDR3 is CASSLGAGGRETQYF.

This clone was found many times. CDR3 DNA (partial): TGCAGTGCCCCTTCAGACATAGCGGGAGGATTTCACGAG. Its translation is CSAPSDIAGGFHE. The complete CDR3 sequence is CSAPSDIAGGFHEQYF. J is TRBJ2-7 and V is TRBV20-1, with 10 bases lining up with TRBD2. The read comes to an end 3 residues before the CDR3 does, leaving the germline J gene to fill in the end. The V and J ends lost 6 bases and 5 bases, in that order; junction bases with no gene match: 16. The CDR3 sequence is 16 residues long. The germline V gene encodes CDR1 DFQATT and CDR2 SNEGSKA (reference sequence).

This clone was seen at least ten times. The read terminates 3 residues ahead of where the CDR3 ends, so the germline J gene completes it. This rearrangement joins TRBV28 to TRBJ1-6, with a weak D call TRBD1 (6 bases). V lost 6 bases and J lost 5, with 14 bases in between. The CDR3 length is 15 residues. Germline V lookup: CDR1 MDHEN, CDR2 SYDVKM. CDR3 DNA, as far as it was read: TGTGCCAGCAGGCCGTGGGGGGGCAATAATTCACCC. Its protein product is CASRPWGGNNSP. The whole CDR3 region reads CASRPWGGNNSPLHF.

This clone was observed at least ten times. The sequence runs out 3 residues before the end of the CDR3; the remainder is reconstructed from the germline J gene. The chain couples TRBV4-1 to TRBJ2-7, with 10 bases fitting TRBD2. From germline, CDR1 is MGHRA and CDR2 YSYEKL. This CDR3 has 15 residues. After removal of 3 bases from V and 4 bases from J, the junction contained 6 bases not matched to a gene. CDR3 DNA (partial): TGCGCCAGCAGCCAGGCCGGGACTAGCGCGTACGAG. This encodes CASSQAGTSAYE. The full-length CDR3 reads as CASSQAGTSAYEQYF.

This clone was seen many times. The read falls 3 residues short of the CDR3 end, and the missing part is taken from the germline J gene. The chain employs TRBV4-2 and TRBJ2-4; 11 bases fit TRBD2. Unmatched junction bases numbered 16, after V lost 4 bases and J lost 2 bases. CDR1 is LGHNA, CDR2 YNFKEQ, per germline. This CDR3 has 20 amino acids. The part of the CDR3 DNA that was read is TGTGCCAGCAGCCGTAGCGGGAGGGCCGGTATGTCGGGGTCCAAAAACATT. Translating gives CASSRSGRAGMSGSKNI. Given in full, the CDR3 is CASSRSGRAGMSGSKNIQYF.

This clone was observed at least ten times. The read stops 3 residues short of the end of the CDR3; the missing end is completed from the germline J gene. The chain joins TRBV2 to TRBJ2-5; tentative D call: TRBD1 (6 bases). Germline V gene data show CDR1 as SNHLY and CDR2 as FYNNEI. This CDR3 is 14 amino acids long. Between the trimmed V and J ends, which lost 7 bases and 5 bases, there was a span of 17 bases. The CDR3 here is CASIRDNQGETQYF. The CDR3 bases that were read are TGTGCCAGCATCCGGGACAATCAGGGGGAGACC.

This clone has at least ten counts. The CDR3 sequence is CSARVLAGGDNEQFF. The sequenced CDR3 bases are TGCAGTGCTAGGGTACTAGCGGGAGGGGACAATGAG. The chain joins TRBV20-1 to TRBJ2-1; 13 nucleotides agree with TRBD2. The read halts 3 residues ahead of the CDR3 end, with the missing end drawn from the germline J gene. The CDR3 has 15 residues. The V segment lost 3 bases and the J segment 5 bases; nucleotides outside the gene matches: 4. Looked up from germline, CDR1 is DFQATT and CDR2 is SNEGSKA (reference sequence).

This clone has ten or more counts. The read ends 3 residues early relative to the CDR3; the germline J gene fills the gap. The genes are TRBV5-1 and TRBJ1-4; tentatively, D is TRBD1 (5 bases). This CDR3 contains 14 residues. Trimming removed 3 bases from V and 6 bases from J, with 12 bases in between. Germline V gene data show CDR1 as SGHRS and CDR2 as YFSETQ. The covered CDR3 bases are TGCGCCAGCAGCTCGGGGGGGTATGATGAAAAA. The encoded protein is CASSSGGYDEK. The CDR3 in full is CASSSGGYDEKLFF.

Many counts were recorded for this clone. The read falls 3 residues short of the CDR3 end, and the missing part is taken from the germline J gene. The gene calls are TRBV20-1 and TRBJ2-1; TRBD1 matches 10 bases. The V gene's germline CDR1 is DFQATT and CDR2 SNEGSKA (reference sequence). This CDR3 is built from 14 residues. With 5 bases clipped from V and 6 bases from J, the junction kept 7 bases outside the gene matches. This CDR3 is CSAARDRGSNEQFF. Incomplete CDR3 DNA: TGCAGTGCTGCCCGGGACAGGGGAAGCAATGAG.

This clone was seen at least ten times. Read coverage stops 3 residues before the CDR3 terminus; the germline J gene supplies the remainder. The chain recombines TRBV20-1 with TRBJ2-1; 11 nucleotides line up with TRBD2. Germline CDR1 is DFQATT and CDR2 is SNEGSKA (reference sequence). Trimming took 6 bases from V and 4 from J; bases not matched to a gene: 8. The CDR3 covers 15 residues. Incomplete CDR3 DNA: TGCAGTGCCAATCCGGGACTAGCGGTTTACAATGAG. Translating it yields CSANPGLAVYNE. In full, the CDR3 reads CSANPGLAVYNEQFF.